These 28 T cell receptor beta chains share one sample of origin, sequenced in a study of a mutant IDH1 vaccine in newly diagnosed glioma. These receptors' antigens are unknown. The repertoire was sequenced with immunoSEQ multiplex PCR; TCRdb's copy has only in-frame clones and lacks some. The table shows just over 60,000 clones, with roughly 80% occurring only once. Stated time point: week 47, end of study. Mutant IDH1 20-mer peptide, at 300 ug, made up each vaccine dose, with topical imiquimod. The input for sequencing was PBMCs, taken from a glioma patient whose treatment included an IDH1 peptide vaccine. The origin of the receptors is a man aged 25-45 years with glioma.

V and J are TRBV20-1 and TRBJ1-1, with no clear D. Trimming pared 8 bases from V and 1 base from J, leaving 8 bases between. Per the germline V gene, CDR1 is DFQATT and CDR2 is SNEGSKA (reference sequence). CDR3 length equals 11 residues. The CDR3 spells CSSYENTEAFF. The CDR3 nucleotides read TGCAGTTCCTATGAGAACACTGAAGCTTTCTTT.

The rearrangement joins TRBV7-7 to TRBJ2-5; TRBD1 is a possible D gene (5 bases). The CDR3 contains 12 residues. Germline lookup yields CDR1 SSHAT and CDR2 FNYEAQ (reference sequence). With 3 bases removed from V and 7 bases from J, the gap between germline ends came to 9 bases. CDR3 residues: CASSFDSATQYF. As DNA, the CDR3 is TGTGCCAGCAGCTTTGACAGCGCGACCCAGTACTTC.

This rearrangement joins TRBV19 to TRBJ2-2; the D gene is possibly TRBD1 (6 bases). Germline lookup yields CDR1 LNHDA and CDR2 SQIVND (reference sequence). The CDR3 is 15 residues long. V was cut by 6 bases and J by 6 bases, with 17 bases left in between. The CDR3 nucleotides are TGTGCCAGTAGGGCAGACAGGTGGGGTGCCGGGGAGCTGTTTTTT. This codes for CASRADRWGAGELFF.

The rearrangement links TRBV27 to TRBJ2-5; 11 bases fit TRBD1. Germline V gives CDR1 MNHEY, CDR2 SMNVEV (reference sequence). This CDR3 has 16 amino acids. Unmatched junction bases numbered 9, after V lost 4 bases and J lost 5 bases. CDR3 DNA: TGTGCCAGCAGTTCCCCCGGGACAGGGGGATGGGAGACCCAGTACTTC. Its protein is CASSSPGTGGWETQYF.

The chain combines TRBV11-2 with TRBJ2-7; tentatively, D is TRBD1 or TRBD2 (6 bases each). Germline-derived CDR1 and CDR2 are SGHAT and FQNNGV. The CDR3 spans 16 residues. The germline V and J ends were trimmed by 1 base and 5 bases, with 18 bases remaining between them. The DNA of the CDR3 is TGTGCCAGCAGCTTAGCACCTCGGAGGGGGGTTGACGAGCAGTACTTC. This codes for CASSLAPRRGVDEQYF.

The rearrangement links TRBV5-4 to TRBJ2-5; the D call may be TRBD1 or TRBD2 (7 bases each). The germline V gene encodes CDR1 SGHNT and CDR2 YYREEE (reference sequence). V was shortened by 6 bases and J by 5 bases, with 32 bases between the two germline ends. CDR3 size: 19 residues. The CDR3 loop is CASTNNHSKGASGRETQYF. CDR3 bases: TGTGCCAGCACCAATAATCACTCGAAGGGGGCTAGCGGTAGGGAGACCCAGTACTTC.

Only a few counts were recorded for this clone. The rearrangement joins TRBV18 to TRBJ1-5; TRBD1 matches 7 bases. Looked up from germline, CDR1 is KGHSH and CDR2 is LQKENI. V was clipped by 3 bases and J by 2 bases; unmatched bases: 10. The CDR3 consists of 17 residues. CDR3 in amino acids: CASSPGTGDMGNQPQHF. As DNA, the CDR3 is TGTGCCAGCTCACCGGGAACAGGGGATATGGGCAATCAGCCCCAGCATTTT.

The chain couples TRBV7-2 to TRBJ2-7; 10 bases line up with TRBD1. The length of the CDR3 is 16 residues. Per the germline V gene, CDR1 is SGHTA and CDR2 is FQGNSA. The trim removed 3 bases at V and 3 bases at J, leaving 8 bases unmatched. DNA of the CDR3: TGTGCCAGCAGCTTCCGGGACAGGGGCCCCCTCTACGAGCAGTACTTC. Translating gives CASSFRDRGPLYEQYF.

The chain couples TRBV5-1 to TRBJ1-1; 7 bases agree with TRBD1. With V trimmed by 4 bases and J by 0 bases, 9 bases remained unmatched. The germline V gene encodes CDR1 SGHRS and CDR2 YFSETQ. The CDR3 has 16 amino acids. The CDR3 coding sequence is TGCGCCAGCAGCAGGCTGGGGACAGCGATGAACACTGAAGCTTTCTTT. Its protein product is CASSRLGTAMNTEAFF.

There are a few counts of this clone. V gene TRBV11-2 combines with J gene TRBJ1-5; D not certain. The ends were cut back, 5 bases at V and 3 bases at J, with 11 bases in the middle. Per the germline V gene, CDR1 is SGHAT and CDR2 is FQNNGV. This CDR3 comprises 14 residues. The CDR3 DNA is TGTGCCAGCAGCCCCCTCGGGTACAATCAGCCCCAGCATTTT. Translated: CASSPLGYNQPQHF.

The DNA for the CDR3 is TGCAGCGTTGTCTTTCCGGGACAGGGAAATGAAAAACTGTTTTTT. It specifies CSVVFPGQGNEKLFF. The V gene is TRBV29-1, the J gene TRBJ1-4; 9 bases are shared with TRBD1. CDR1 SQVTM and CDR2 ANQGSEA come from the germline V gene. This CDR3 region has 15 residues. The V and J ends lost 4 bases and 5 bases, in that order; junction bases with no gene match: 8.

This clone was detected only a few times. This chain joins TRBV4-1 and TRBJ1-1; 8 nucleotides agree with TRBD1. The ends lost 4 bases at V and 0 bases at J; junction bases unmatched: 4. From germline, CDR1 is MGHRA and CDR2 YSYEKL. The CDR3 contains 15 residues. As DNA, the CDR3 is TGCGCCAGCAGCCGAACAGGGGGGATGAACACTGAAGCTTTCTTT. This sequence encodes CASSRTGGMNTEAFF.

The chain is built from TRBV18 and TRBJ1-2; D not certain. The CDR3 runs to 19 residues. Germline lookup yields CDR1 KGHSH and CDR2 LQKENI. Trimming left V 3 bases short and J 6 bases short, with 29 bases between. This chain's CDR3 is CASSPRTLKPLAPPDGYTF. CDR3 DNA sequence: TGTGCCAGCTCACCTAGGACCCTTAAACCCCTCGCACCCCCCGATGGCTACACCTTC.

CDR3 residues: CSVSSGSNQPQHF. As DNA, the CDR3 is TGCAGCGTGAGTTCCGGCTCCAATCAGCCCCAGCATTTT. J is TRBJ1-5 and V is TRBV29-1; no definite D call. Trimming took 6 bases from V and 3 from J, leaving 12 bases between them. Per the germline V gene, CDR1 is SQVTM and CDR2 is ANQGSEA. The CDR3 contains 13 residues.

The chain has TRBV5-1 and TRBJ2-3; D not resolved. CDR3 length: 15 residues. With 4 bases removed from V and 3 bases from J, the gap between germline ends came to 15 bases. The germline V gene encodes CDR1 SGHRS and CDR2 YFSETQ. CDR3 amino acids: CASSPPPAATDTQYF. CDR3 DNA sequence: TGCGCCAGCAGCCCCCCCCCGGCCGCTACAGATACGCAGTATTTT. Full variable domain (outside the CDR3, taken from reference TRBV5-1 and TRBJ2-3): KAGVTQTPRYLIKTRGQQVTLSCSPISGHRSVSWYQQTPGQGLQFLFEYFSETQRNKGNFPGRFSGRQFSNSRSEMNVSTLELGDSALYLCASSPPPAATDTQYFGPGTRLTVL.

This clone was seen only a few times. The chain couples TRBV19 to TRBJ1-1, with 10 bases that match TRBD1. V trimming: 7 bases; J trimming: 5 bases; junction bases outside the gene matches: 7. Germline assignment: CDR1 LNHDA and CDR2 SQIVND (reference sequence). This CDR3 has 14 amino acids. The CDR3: CASTPTGGQTEAFF. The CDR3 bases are TGTGCCAGTACCCCGACAGGGGGCCAGACTGAAGCTTTCTTT.

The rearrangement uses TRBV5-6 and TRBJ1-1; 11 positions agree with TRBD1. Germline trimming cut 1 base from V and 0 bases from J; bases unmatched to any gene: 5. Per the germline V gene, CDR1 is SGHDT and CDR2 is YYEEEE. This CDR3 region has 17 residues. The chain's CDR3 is CASSLRGTGGVNTEAFF. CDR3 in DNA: TGTGCCAGCAGCTTGAGGGGGACAGGGGGAGTGAACACTGAAGCTTTCTTT.

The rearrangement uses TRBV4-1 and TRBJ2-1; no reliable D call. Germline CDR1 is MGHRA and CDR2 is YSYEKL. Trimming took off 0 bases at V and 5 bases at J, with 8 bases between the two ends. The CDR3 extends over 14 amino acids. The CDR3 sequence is CASSQERLNNEQFF. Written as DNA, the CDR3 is TGCGCCAGCAGCCAAGAACGACTTAACAATGAGCAGTTCTTC.

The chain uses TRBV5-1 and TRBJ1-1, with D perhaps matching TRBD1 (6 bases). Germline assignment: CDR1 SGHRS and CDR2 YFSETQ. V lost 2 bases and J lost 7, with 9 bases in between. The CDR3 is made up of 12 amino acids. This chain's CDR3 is CASSLQGLEAFF. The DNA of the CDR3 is TGCGCCAGCAGCTTACAGGGACTTGAAGCTTTCTTT.

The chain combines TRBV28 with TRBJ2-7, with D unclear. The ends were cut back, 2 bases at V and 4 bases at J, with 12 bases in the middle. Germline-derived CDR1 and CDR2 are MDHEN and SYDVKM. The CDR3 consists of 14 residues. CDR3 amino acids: CASSLGLILYEQYF. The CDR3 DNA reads TGTGCCAGCAGTTTAGGGCTTATCCTGTACGAGCAGTACTTC.

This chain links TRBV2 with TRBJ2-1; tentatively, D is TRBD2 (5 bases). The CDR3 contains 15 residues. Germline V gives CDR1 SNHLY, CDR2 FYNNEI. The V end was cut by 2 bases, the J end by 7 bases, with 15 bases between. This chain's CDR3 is CASSERGSSRNEQFF. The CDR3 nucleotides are TGTGCCAGCAGTGAACGAGGGTCGTCTAGAAATGAGCAGTTCTTC.

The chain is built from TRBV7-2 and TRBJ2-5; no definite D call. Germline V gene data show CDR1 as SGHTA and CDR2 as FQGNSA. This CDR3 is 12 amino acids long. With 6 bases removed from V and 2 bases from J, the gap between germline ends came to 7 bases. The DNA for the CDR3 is TGTGCCAGCAGGGAGATACAAGAGACCCAGTACTTC. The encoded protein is CASREIQETQYF. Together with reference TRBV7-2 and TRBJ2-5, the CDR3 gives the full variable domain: GAGVSQSPSNKVTEKGKDVELRCDPISGHTALYWYRQSLGQGLEFLIYFQGNSAPDKSGLPSDRFSAERTGGSVSTLTIQRTQQEDSAVYLCASREIQETQYFGPGTRLLVL.

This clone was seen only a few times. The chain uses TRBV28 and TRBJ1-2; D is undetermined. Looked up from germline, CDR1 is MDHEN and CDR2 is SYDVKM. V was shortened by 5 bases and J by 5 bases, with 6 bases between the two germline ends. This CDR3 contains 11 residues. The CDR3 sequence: CASSGLYGYTF. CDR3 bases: TGTGCCAGCAGTGGACTTTATGGCTACACCTTC.

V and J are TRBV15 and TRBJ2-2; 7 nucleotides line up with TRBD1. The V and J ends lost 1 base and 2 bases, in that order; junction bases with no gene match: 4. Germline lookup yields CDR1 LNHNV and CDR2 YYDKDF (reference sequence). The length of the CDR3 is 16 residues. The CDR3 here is CATSRGGQANTGELFF. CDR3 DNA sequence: TGTGCCACCAGCAGAGGAGGACAGGCAAACACCGGGGAGCTGTTTTTT.

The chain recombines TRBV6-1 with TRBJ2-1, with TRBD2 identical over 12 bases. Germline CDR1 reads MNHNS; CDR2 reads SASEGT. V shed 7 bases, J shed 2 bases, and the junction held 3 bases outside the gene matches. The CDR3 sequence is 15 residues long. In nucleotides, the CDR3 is TGTGCCAGCATTCTAGCGGGGGGGGCCTACAATGAGCAGTTCTTC. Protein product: CASILAGGAYNEQFF.

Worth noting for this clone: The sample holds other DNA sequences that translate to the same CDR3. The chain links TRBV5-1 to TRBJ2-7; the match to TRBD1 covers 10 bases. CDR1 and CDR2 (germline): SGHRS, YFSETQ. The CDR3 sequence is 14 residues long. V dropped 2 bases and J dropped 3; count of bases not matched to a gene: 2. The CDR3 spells CASSFRDRGYEQYF. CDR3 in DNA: TGCGCCAGCAGCTTCCGGGACAGGGGCTACGAGCAGTACTTC.

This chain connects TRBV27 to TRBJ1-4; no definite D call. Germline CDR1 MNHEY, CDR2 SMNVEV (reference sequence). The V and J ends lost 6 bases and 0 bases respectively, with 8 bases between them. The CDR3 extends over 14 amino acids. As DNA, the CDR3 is TGTGCCAGCAGGCCAACGGCAACTAATGAAAAACTGTTTTTT. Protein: CASRPTATNEKLFF.

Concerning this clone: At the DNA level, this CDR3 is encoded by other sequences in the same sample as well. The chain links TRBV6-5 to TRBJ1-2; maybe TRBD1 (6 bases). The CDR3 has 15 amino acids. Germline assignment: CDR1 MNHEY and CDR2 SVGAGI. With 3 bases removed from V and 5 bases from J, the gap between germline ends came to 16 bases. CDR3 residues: CASSYAGGGGYGYTF. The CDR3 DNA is TGTGCCAGCAGTTATGCGGGGGGCGGAGGATATGGCTACACCTTC.